This T cell receptor (beta chain) emerged from a study of blood T cell repertoires in COVID-19. Original analysis: Reference gene primer amplification in the assay estimated nucleated cell counts. Libraries were prepared by immunoSEQ multiplex PCR; TCRdb keeps only in-frame clonotypes and omits some of them. Clonal size and the V and J genes are those of that table, whereas D and trimming came from the DNA. The table has 150,000 to 200,000 clones, approximately 86% seen once. V lost 3 bases and J 4 bases, leaving 17 bases between the germline ends. Germline assignment: CDR1 SGDLS and CDR2 YYNGEE. The CDR3 is made up of 15 amino acids.

The V gene is TRBV9, the J gene TRBJ2-7; maybe TRBD2 (6 bases). Source material: peripheral blood. The clonotype was recovered from a man in his forties or fifties with active or convalescent COVID-19. CDR3 bases: TGTGCCAGCAGCGCCGGGGGTTTAGGCTCGTACGAGCAGTACTTC. This sequence encodes CASSAGGLGSYEQYF.